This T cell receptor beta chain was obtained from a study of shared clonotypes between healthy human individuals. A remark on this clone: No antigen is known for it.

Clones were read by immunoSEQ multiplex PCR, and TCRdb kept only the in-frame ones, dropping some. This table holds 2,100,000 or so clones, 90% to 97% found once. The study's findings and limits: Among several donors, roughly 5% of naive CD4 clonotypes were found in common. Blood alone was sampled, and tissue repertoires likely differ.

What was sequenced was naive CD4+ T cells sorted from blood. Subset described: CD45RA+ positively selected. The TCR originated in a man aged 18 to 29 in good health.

The chain's CDR3 is CASSSKTSGVRETQYF. The CDR3 bases are TGTGCCAGCAGCTCCAAGACTAGCGGGGTACGAGAGACCCAGTACTTC. The chain joins TRBV7-2 to TRBJ2-5, with 11 positions matching TRBD2. This CDR3 is built from 16 residues. The trim removed 4 bases at V and 4 bases at J, leaving 8 bases unmatched. CDR1 is SGHTA, CDR2 FQGNSA, per germline. The full variable domain, with the rest looked up from reference TRBV7-2 and TRBJ2-5, is GAGVSQSPSNKVTEKGKDVELRCDPISGHTALYWYRQSLGQGLEFLIYFQGNSAPDKSGLPSDRFSAERTGGSVSTLTIQRTQQEDSAVYLCASSSKTSGVRETQYFGPGTRLLVL.